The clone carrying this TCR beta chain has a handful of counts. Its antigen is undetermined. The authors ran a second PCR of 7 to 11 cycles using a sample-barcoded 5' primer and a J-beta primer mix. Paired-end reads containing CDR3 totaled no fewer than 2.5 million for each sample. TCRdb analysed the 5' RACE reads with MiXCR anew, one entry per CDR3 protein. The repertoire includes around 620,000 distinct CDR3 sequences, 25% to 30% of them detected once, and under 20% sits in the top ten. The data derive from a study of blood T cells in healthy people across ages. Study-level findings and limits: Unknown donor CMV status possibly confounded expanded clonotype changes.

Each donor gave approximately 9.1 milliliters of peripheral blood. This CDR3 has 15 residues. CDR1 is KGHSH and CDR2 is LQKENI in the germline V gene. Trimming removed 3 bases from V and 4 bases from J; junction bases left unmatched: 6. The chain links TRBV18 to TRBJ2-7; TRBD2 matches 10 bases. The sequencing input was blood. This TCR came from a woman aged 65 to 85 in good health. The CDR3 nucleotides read TGTGCCAGCTCACCCTTAGCGGGGGGCCGATACGAGCAGTACTTC. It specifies CASSPLAGGRYEQYF.